The TCR beta chain described here comes from a study of response to subunit inactivated influenza vaccine. TCRdb re-called the RT-PCR reads through MiXCR, storing one row per CDR3 protein. The table has around 190,000 distinct CDR3 sequences, roughly 8.7% seen once. The CDR3 extends over 13 amino acids. Germline V gene sequence: CDR1 SQVTM, CDR2 ANQGSEA. The ends lost 6 bases at V and 3 bases at J; junction bases unmatched: 2. This clonotype was observed many times. Sequencing used non-naive T cells sorted from PBMCs, obtained on the day of vaccination. The receptor's source is a man aged 50 to 60 who received an inactivated influenza vaccine. The genes are TRBV29-1 and TRBJ2-1; TRBD2 aligns across 10 bases. Here the CDR3 reads CSVTSGIYNEQFF. In DNA, the CDR3 is TGCAGCGTAACTAGCGGGATCTACAATGAGCAGTTCTTC.